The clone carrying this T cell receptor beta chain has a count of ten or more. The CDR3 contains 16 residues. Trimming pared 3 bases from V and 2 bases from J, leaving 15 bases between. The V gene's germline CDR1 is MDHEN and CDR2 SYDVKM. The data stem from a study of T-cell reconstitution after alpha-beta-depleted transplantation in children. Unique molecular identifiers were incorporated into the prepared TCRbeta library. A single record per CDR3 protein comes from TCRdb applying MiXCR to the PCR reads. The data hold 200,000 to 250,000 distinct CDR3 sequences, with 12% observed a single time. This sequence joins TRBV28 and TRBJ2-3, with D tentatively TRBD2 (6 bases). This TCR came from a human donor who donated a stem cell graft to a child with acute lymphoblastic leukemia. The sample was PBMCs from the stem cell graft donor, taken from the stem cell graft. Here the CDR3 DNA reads TGTGCCAGCAGTTTGGGACCCGGGGGACCCACAGATACGCAGTATTTT. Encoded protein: CASSLGPGGPTDTQYF. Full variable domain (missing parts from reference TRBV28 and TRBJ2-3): DVKVTQSSRYLVKRTGEKVFLECVQDMDHENMFWYRQDPGLGLRLIYFSYDVKMKEKGDIPEGYSVSREKKERFSLILESASTNQTSMYLCASSLGPGGPTDTQYFGPGTRLTVL.